One T cell receptor (beta chain) is described in this entry. The method was immunoSEQ multiplex PCR; TCRdb's version includes in-frame clones alone and lacks a portion of them. The sample records about 57,000 clones, about 91% being singletons. These data originate in a study of T cell changes during pregnancy in multiple sclerosis. Trimming removed 2 bases from V and 8 bases from J, with 13 bases in between. This CDR3 region has 14 residues. The germline CDR1 and CDR2 sequences are SGHTA and FQGTGA. The TCR originated in a female donor with multiple sclerosis, enrolled in a pregnancy study. The gene calls are TRBV7-3 and TRBJ2-1; tentative D call: TRBD2 (5 bases). The sample here was peripheral blood, taken after pregnancy. In DNA form, the CDR3 reads TGTGCCAGCAGCTTAGGATTCCCGGAGGATGAGCAGTTCTTC. Translating gives CASSLGFPEDEQFF.